These T cell receptor gamma chains were read from a single sample in a study of gamma-delta chains in newborns, infants, children. TCRdb re-called the reads via CATT. The sample lists under 3,000 gamma-chain clones; 26% were seen once. Sequenced material: blood. These receptors all stem from a child who was a newborn, infant or young child, either healthy, febrile or measles-vaccinated (not recorded which). Both conserved end residues are part of each CDR3. Fields, in order: J gene, V gene, clone size, CDR3 DNA, CDR3 protein. Not all rows give a size; the values are once, few, many and, for expanded clones, a class.

>TRGJP|TRGV9|medium-sized
TGTGCCTTGTGGGTTCAAGAGTTGGGCAAAAAAATCAAGGTATTT
CALWVQELGKKIKVF
>TRGJP|TRGV9|NA
TGTGCCTTGTGGGAGGTGCAGTACGACGCACAAGAGTTGGGCAAAAAAATCAAGGTATTT
CALWEVQYDAQELGKKIKVF
>TRGJ1/TRGJ2|TRGV4|NA
TGTGCCACCTGGTATCATAAGAAACTCTTT
CATWYHKKLF
>TRGJ1/TRGJ2|TRGV9|NA
TGTGCCTTGGGGGAGGTGCAAAGGAAACTCTTT
CALGEVQRKLF
>TRGJ1/TRGJ2|TRGV9|few
TGTGCCTTGTGGGAGGGTAATAAGAAACTCTTT
CALWEGNKKLF
>TRGJP|TRGV9|few
TGTGCCTTGTGGGAGGACTCCCAAGAGTTGGGCAAAAAAATCAAGGTATTT
CALWEDSQELGKKIKVF
>TRGJP1|TRGV4|NA
TGTGCCACCTGGGAATCGGTTTATACCACTGGTTGGTTCAAGATATTT
CATWESVYTTGWFKIF
>TRGJP|TRGV9|medium-sized
TGTGCCTTGTGGGAGTTGATGCAAGAGTTGGGCAAAAAAATCAAGGTATTT
CALWELMQELGKKIKVF
>TRGJP|TRGV9|NA
TGTGCCTTGTGGAGGCGACAAGAGTTGGGCAAAAAAATCAAGGTATTT
CALWRRQELGKKIKVF
>TRGJP|TRGV9|NA
TGCGCCTTGTGGGAGTCGAAGCAAGAGTTGGGCAAAAAAATCAAGGTATTT
CALWESKQELGKKIKVF
>TRGJP|TRGV9|few
TGTGCCTTGTGGGAGTTGAATCAGTTGGGCAAAAAAATCAAGGTATTT
CALWELNQLGKKIKVF
>TRGJ1/TRGJ2|TRGV9|medium-sized
TGTGCCTTGTGGGAGGTGCATTATAAGAAACTCTTT
CALWEVHYKKLF
>TRGJP|TRGV9|NA
TGTGCCTTGTGGGAGACGAACAAAGAGTTGGGCAAAAAAATCAAGGTATTT
CALWETNKELGKKIKVF
>TRGJP|TRGV9|few
TGTGCCTTGTGGGAGGCCCAACCAGAGTTGGGCAAAAAAATCAAGGTATTT
CALWEAQPELGKKIKVF
>TRGJP1|TRGV9|medium-sized
TGTGCCTTGTGGGAGGTGCTTAAGGAAGGCCCACGCCGGTTCAAGATATTT
CALWEVLKEGPRRFKIF
>TRGJP|TRGV9|NA
TGTGCCTTGTGGGAGGTGCCAGGGGAGTTGGGCAAAAAAATCAAGGTATTT
CALWEVPGELGKKIKVF
>TRGJ1/TRGJ2|TRGV9|few
TGTGCCTTGTGGGAGGTGCAAACGTGGCTTTATTATAAGAAACTCTTT
CALWEVQTWLYYKKLF
>TRGJ1/TRGJ2|TRGV8|few
TGTGCCACCTGGGATAGATTCCCCACGCTTCTTTATTATAAGAAACTCTTT
CATWDRFPTLLYYKKLF
>TRGJP|TRGV9|medium-sized
TGTGCCTTGTGGGAGGTGCAGAGAGGGCAAGAGTTGGGCAAAAAAATCAAGGTATTT
CALWEVQRGQELGKKIKVF
>TRGJP|TRGV9|once
TGTGCCTTGTGGGAGGTGGGGCGAGAGTTGGGCAAAAAAATCAAGGTATTT
CALWEVGRELGKKIKVF
>TRGJP|TRGV9|few
TGTGCCTTGTGGGATTCGGTGGGCAAAAAAATCAAGGTATTT
CALWDSVGKKIKVF
>TRGJP|TRGV9|medium-sized
TGTGCCTTGTGGGAGGCGCCCGAGTTGGGCAAAAAAATCAAGGTATTT
CALWEAPELGKKIKVF
>TRGJP|TRGV9|NA
TGTGCCTTGTGGGTGGTCGGCGGCGGGAAAGAGTTGGGCAAAAAAATCAAGGTATTT
CALWVVGGGKELGKKIKVF
>TRGJP|TRGV9|few
TGTGCCTTGTGGGAGAATCCCGAGTTGGGCAAAAAAATCAAGGTATTT
CALWENPELGKKIKVF
>TRGJ1/TRGJ2|TRGV9|NA
TGTGCCTTGTGGGAGCCAAATAAGAAACTCTTT
CALWEPNKKLF
>TRGJP|TRGV9|medium-sized
TGTGCCTTGTGGGAGGGGCCACAGTTGGGCAAAAAAATCAAGGTATTT
CALWEGPQLGKKIKVF
>TRGJP|TRGV9|NA
TGTGCCTTGTGGATTATTCAAGAGTTGGGCAAAAAAATCAAGGTATTT
CALWIIQELGKKIKVF
>TRGJ1/TRGJ2|TRGV9|few
TGTGCCTTGTGGGAGGCGGGTCCCAAATATTATAAGAAACTCTTT
CALWEAGPKYYKKLF
>TRGJ1/TRGJ2|TRGV9|medium-sized
TGTGCCTTGTGGGAGGTGAGGGAGAATTATTATAAGAAACTCTTT
CALWEVRENYYKKLF
>TRGJ1/TRGJ2|TRGV8|NA
TGTGCCCCATATTATAAGAAACTCTTT
CAPYYKKLF
>TRGJP|TRGV9|medium-sized
TGTGCCTTGTGGGAGGGCGAGTTGGGCAAAAAAATCAAGGTATTT
CALWEGELGKKIKVF
>TRGJP|TRGV9|NA
TGTGCCTTGTGGGAGTCCCTGTTGGGCAAAAAAATCAAGGTATTT
CALWESLLGKKIKVF
>TRGJ1/TRGJ2|TRGV8|medium-sized
TGTGCCACCTGGGATAGAGTGAATTATTATAAGAAACTCTTT
CATWDRVNYYKKLF
>TRGJP|TRGV9|medium-sized
TGTGCCTTGTGGGAGGTGCAGAAGCAAGAGTTGGGCAAAAAAATCAAGGTATTT
CALWEVQKQELGKKIKVF
>TRGJP|TRGV9|NA
TGTGCCTTGTGGGAGGGAACTCAAGAGTTGGGCAAAAAAATCAAGGTATTT
CALWEGTQELGKKIKVF
>TRGJP|TRGV9|few
TGTGCCTTGTGGGTAGGAGAAGAGTTGGGCAAAAAAATCAAGGTATTT
CALWVGEELGKKIKVF
>TRGJP|TRGV9|medium-sized
TGTGCCTTGTGGAAAGAGTTGGGCAAAAAAATCAAGGTATTT
CALWKELGKKIKVF
>TRGJP1|TRGV8|NA
TGTGCCACCTGGGACACTGGTTGGCTCAAGATATTT
CATWDTGWLKIF
>TRGJP|TRGV9|NA
TGTGCCCTGTGGGGGCCCTCGATGATCTCGGGCAAAAAAATCAAGGTATTT
CALWGPSMISGKKIKVF
>TRGJP|TRGV9|medium-sized
TGTGCCTTGTGGGATAAATTGGGCAAAAAAATCAAGGTATTT
CALWDKLGKKIKVF
>TRGJP|TRGV9|few
TGTGCCTTGTGGGAGATCCTAAAAGAAGAGTTGGGCAAAAAAATCAAGGTATTT
CALWEILKEELGKKIKVF
>TRGJP|TRGV9|large
TGTGCCTTGTGGGAGCCCAAAGAGTTGGGCAAAAAAATCAAGGTATTT
CALWEPKELGKKIKVF
>TRGJP|TRGV9|NA
TGTGCCTTGTGGGAGGTGAAGGTAGGAGAGTTGGGCAAAAAAATCAAGGTATTT
CALWEVKVGELGKKIKVF
>TRGJP|TRGV9|NA
TGTGCCTTGTGGAGAGAGTTGGGCAAAAAAATCAAGGTATTT
CALWRELGKKIKVF
>TRGJP|TRGV9|NA
TGTGCCTTGTGGGAGGTGGGTCGAGAAGAGTTGGGCAAAAAAATCAAGGTATTT
CALWEVGREELGKKIKVF
>TRGJ1/TRGJ2|TRGV9|NA
TGTGCCTTGTGGGTGAAGCATAAGAAACTCTTT
CALWVKHKKLF
>TRGJ1/TRGJ2|TRGV8|large
TGTGCCACCTGGGATAGGCATAAGAAACTCTTT
CATWDRHKKLF
>TRGJ1/TRGJ2|TRGV4|large
TGTGCCACCTGGGAGGGGAATTATAAGAAACTCTTT
CATWEGNYKKLF
>TRGJ1/TRGJ2|TRGV9|NA
TGTGCCTTGTGGGCGACCACTAGGGAGAAACTCTTT
CALWATTREKLF
>TRGJ1/TRGJ2|TRGV9|NA
TGTGCCTTGTGGGAGGTGGTCCCTCCCCTGGACATGTATGATTATAAGAAACTCTTT
CALWEVVPPLDMYDYKKLF